In this sample, the clone carrying this T cell receptor beta chain turned up a few times. Libraries of TCR beta came from iRepertoire HTBI primers plus Arm-PCR of CDR3 regions. TCRdb recomputed calls from the multiplex PCR reads with MiXCR, one row per CDR3 protein. The data hold 620,000 or so distinct CDR3 sequences, with under 20% observed a single time. V shed 3 bases and J 0 bases; nucleotides not matched to a gene: 8. The CDR3 totals 15 residues. The germline CDR1 and CDR2 sequences are DFQATT and SNEGSKA (reference sequence). The sample originates from a study of regulatory T cells in long-lasting Graves disease. The time point is: newly diagnosed GD, antithyroid drugs for less than 3 months. There was RNA extracted from PBMCs, and the TCR library was made from it. These sequences were also reported in another study, on T cells in Graves' hyperthyroidism and ophthalmopathy.

The chain employs TRBV20-1 and TRBJ2-7, with 7 bases identical to TRBD2. The TCR sequence derives from a woman younger than 45 with Graves disease. Sequenced material: peripheral blood mononuclear cells (PBMCs), taken at new diagnosis, from a patient treated with antithyroid drugs. The CDR3 loop reads CSARSLAGDSYEQYF. Here the CDR3 DNA reads TGCAGTGCTAGGTCACTCGCGGGAGACTCCTACGAGCAGTACTTC.